The 24 T cell receptor beta chains in this list originate from one sample, sequenced in a study of T-cell reconstitution after alpha-beta-depleted transplantation in children. Unique molecular identifiers were used in preparing the TCRbeta library. TCRdb recomputed calls from the PCR reads with MiXCR, one row per CDR3 protein. The data contain about 400,000 distinct CDR3 sequences, 20% of them singletons. The sequences come from PBMCs from the stem cell graft donor, collected from the stem cell graft. The receptors were gathered from a human donor who donated a stem cell graft to a child with acute myeloid leukemia.

The genes are TRBV28 and TRBJ2-1; 9 positions match TRBD2. CDR3 length equals 16 residues. V shed 6 bases, J shed 0 bases, and the junction held 6 bases outside the gene matches. Germline V gene sequence: CDR1 MDHEN, CDR2 SYDVKM. In DNA, the CDR3 is TGTGCCAGCAGGAGTAGCGGGAGTAACTCCTACAATGAGCAGTTCTTC. It codes for CASRSSGSNSYNEQFF. Full variable domain (remainder filled in from reference TRBV28 and TRBJ2-1): DVKVTQSSRYLVKRTGEKVFLECVQDMDHENMFWYRQDPGLGLRLIYFSYDVKMKEKGDIPEGYSVSREKKERFSLILESASTNQTSMYLCASRSSGSNSYNEQFFGPGTRLTVL.

This clonotype was detected many times. CDR3 amino acids: CSASLAASYEQYF. In DNA form, the CDR3 reads TGCAGTGCTAGCTTGGCCGCTTCCTACGAGCAGTACTTC. This chain connects TRBV20-1 to TRBJ2-7; D remains unclear. This CDR3 spans 13 amino acids. Trimming took 3 bases from V and 1 from J, leaving 10 bases between them. CDR1 and CDR2 (germline): DFQATT, SNEGSKA (reference sequence).

The V call is TRBV20-1, the J call TRBJ2-4, with TRBD1 as a possible D gene (6 bases). V shed 0 bases and J shed 7 bases, with 10 bases lying between them. The CDR3 consists of 13 residues. The V gene's germline CDR1 is DFQATT and CDR2 SNEGSKA (reference sequence). This CDR3 is CSAREPGVNIQYF. The DNA for the CDR3 is TGCAGTGCTAGAGAACCAGGGGTCAACATTCAGTACTTC.

This clonotype was recorded only once. This CDR3 reads CASSLDPRGGHYEQYF. CDR3 DNA: TGTGCCAGCAGCTTAGACCCCAGAGGGGGCCACTACGAGCAGTACTTC. This chain links TRBV11-3 with TRBJ2-7; 7 nucleotides match TRBD1. V was pared by 0 bases and J by 3 bases, with 8 bases of the junction left unmatched. Germline V gives CDR1 SGHNT, CDR2 YENEEA. This CDR3 spans 16 amino acids. The variable domain in full, completed from reference TRBV11-3 and TRBJ2-7, reads EAGVVQSPRYKIIEKKQPVAFWCNPISGHNTLYWYLQNLGQGPELLIRYENEEAVDDSQLPKDRFSAERLKGVDSTLKIQPAELGDSAVYLCASSLDPRGGHYEQYFGPGTRLTVT.

This rearrangement joins TRBV15 to TRBJ2-7; maybe TRBD1 (5 bases). The ends were cut back, 0 bases at V and 1 base at J, with 13 bases in the middle. Germline CDR1 and CDR2: LNHNV and YYDKDF (reference sequence). The CDR3 is 16 residues long. The CDR3, as DNA: TGTGCCACCAGCAGAGATTTACAAGGGGCTTCCTACGAGCAGTACTTC. Residues: CATSRDLQGASYEQYF.

This clonotype was counted many times. The genes are TRBV7-2 and TRBJ2-7, with no clear D. Germline-derived CDR1 and CDR2 are SGHTA and FQGNSA. The CDR3 spans 15 residues. V was shortened by 1 base and J by 6 bases, with 16 bases between the two germline ends. CDR3 amino acids: CASSLGGRLIGEQYF. CDR3 DNA sequence: TGTGCCAGCAGCTTAGGTGGTCGGCTTATAGGCGAGCAGTACTTC.

This clonotype has a handful of counts. This chain joins TRBV12-3 or TRBV12-4 and TRBJ2-1; D not certain. Trimming pared 3 bases from V and 7 bases from J, leaving 7 bases between. CDR3 length: 12 residues. Written as DNA, the CDR3 is TGTGCCAGCAGTTTTATTCAGAATGAGCAGTTCTTC. It yields the protein CASSFIQNEQFF.

This clonotype was detected only a few times. The chain uses TRBV6-5 and TRBJ1-5; D might be TRBD1 (6 bases). V was clipped by 6 bases and J by 4 bases, with 7 bases between them. The CDR3 totals 12 residues. CDR1 MNHEY and CDR2 SVGAGI come from the germline V gene. CDR3 DNA: TGTGCCAGCAGAACAGGGAATCAGCCCCAGCATTTT. Protein sequence: CASRTGNQPQHF.

This clonotype appeared a few times. This chain uses TRBV29-1 with TRBJ2-7; 8 nucleotides align to TRBD1. Germline loops: CDR1 SQVTM, CDR2 ANQGSEA. This CDR3 is built from 14 residues. Trimming took 6 bases from V and 6 from J; bases not matched to a gene: 13. The CDR3 DNA reads as TGCAGCGTCGCCGAGACAGGGGATTGGGGCGAGCAGTACTTC. Residues: CSVAETGDWGEQYF.

This clonotype was observed many times. The V and J genes are TRBV5-1 and TRBJ2-3, with D possibly TRBD2 on 5 matching bases. The CDR3 is 15 amino acids. Germline assignment: CDR1 SGHRS and CDR2 YFSETQ. The V end lost 2 bases, the J end lost 1 base, and 11 bases lay between the germline ends. This CDR3 reads CASSFRNSGTDTQYF. The CDR3, as DNA: TGCGCCAGCAGCTTCCGTAATAGCGGCACAGATACGCAGTATTTT.

The rearrangement links TRBV4-3 to TRBJ2-2, with D uncertain. The CDR3 runs 14 residues. From germline, CDR1 is LGHNA and CDR2 YSLEER. Trimming removed 0 bases at V and 3 bases at J, with 5 bases between. Here the CDR3 reads CASSQEPYTGELFF. CDR3 bases: TGCGCCAGCAGCCAAGAGCCCTACACCGGGGAGCTGTTTTTT.

This clonotype was observed a few times. The chain uses TRBV20-1 and TRBJ2-1; 11 positions match TRBD2. The V gene's germline CDR1 is DFQATT and CDR2 SNEGSKA (reference sequence). There are 17 residues in the CDR3. V lost 6 bases and J lost 3; bases outside the gene matches: 13. CDR3 residues: CSAPPSGTSGFYNEQFF. CDR3 coding DNA: TGCAGTGCCCCACCTTCGGGGACTAGCGGTTTCTACAATGAGCAGTTCTTC.

Many counts were recorded for this clonotype. This sequence joins TRBV5-5 and TRBJ2-1; TRBD2 aligns across 7 bases. V lost 0 bases to trimming and J lost 8 bases; unmatched junction nucleotides: 11. The CDR3 is made up of 16 amino acids. The germline gives CDR1 SGHKS, CDR2 YYEKEE (reference sequence). CDR3 in DNA: TGTGCCAGCAGCTTGGAGGAGCACCGGGAGGTCGATGAGCAGTTCTTC. Translated, it gives CASSLEEHREVDEQFF.

The chain employs TRBV12-3 or TRBV12-4 and TRBJ1-1, with D uncertain. The CDR3 extends over 14 amino acids. The V gene lost 1 base and the J gene lost 0 bases, with 6 bases spanning the gap. The CDR3 bases are TGTGCCAGCAGTTTAGAGACGTTGAACACTGAAGCTTTCTTT. This codes for CASSLETLNTEAFF.

In this sample, this clonotype turned up a few times. The J gene is TRBJ2-1, the V gene TRBV20-1; D gene uncertain. V was shortened by 3 bases and J by 5 bases, with 11 bases between the two germline ends. Germline V gives CDR1 DFQATT, CDR2 SNEGSKA (reference sequence). This CDR3 contains 13 residues. CDR3 protein: CSASRGVNNEQFF. The CDR3 DNA is TGCAGTGCTAGCAGAGGTGTCAACAATGAGCAGTTCTTC.

This chain links TRBV5-1 with TRBJ2-1; a possible D gene is TRBD1 (6 bases). The CDR3 spans 12 residues. The V and J ends lost 5 bases and 8 bases respectively, with 11 bases between them. The germline V gene has CDR1 SGHRS and CDR2 YFSETQ. The CDR3 region has the DNA TGCGCCAGCAGGTCAGGGGTCGATGAGCAGTTCTTC. Translation: CASRSGVDEQFF.

This chain connects TRBV7-3 to TRBJ2-5; 7 nucleotides line up with TRBD1. The CDR3 spans 15 residues. Germline CDR1 reads SGHTA; CDR2 reads FQGTGA. Germline trimming cut 3 bases from V and 5 bases from J; bases unmatched to any gene: 9. Here the CDR3 reads CASSFIRGFGETQYF. The CDR3 region has the DNA TGTGCCAGCAGCTTTATCAGGGGGTTCGGGGAGACCCAGTACTTC.

The rearrangement uses TRBV20-1 and TRBJ2-2; TRBD2 might be the D (6 bases). Looked up from germline, CDR1 is DFQATT and CDR2 is SNEGSKA (reference sequence). The ends were cut back, 3 bases at V and 3 bases at J, with 20 bases in the middle. The CDR3 has 17 residues. The CDR3 spells CSASKAGGVGDTGELFF. CDR3 bases: TGCAGTGCTAGTAAAGCGGGTGGGGTCGGGGACACCGGGGAGCTGTTTTTT.

The chain recombines TRBV12-3 or TRBV12-4 with TRBJ2-2; TRBD1 matches at 9 bases. CDR3 length equals 14 residues. J lost 6 bases, V lost 6 bases, and 5 bases had no gene match. CDR3 coding DNA: TGTGCCAGCAGGGGACAGGGAAGCTCCGGGGAGCTGTTTTTT. The encoded protein is CASRGQGSSGELFF.

V is TRBV19 and J is TRBJ1-1, with TRBD1 matching over 7 bases. Germline V gene sequence: CDR1 LNHDA, CDR2 SQIVND (reference sequence). The length of the CDR3 is 13 residues. After removal of 5 bases from V and 8 bases from J, the junction contained 8 bases not matched to a gene. The CDR3 protein is CASSFQGDQEAFF. Written as DNA, the CDR3 is TGTGCCAGTAGTTTTCAGGGGGACCAAGAAGCTTTCTTT.

The V call is TRBV28, the J call TRBJ2-1; the match to TRBD2 covers 7 bases. With 6 bases clipped from V and 5 bases from J, the junction kept 1 base outside the gene matches. The CDR3 is made up of 12 amino acids. Germline V gene data show CDR1 as MDHEN and CDR2 as SYDVKM. The CDR3 DNA reads TGTGCCAGCAGAAGCGGGGACAATGAGCAGTTCTTC. Translated: CASRSGDNEQFF. The variable domain in full, completed from reference TRBV28 and TRBJ2-1, reads DVKVTQSSRYLVKRTGEKVFLECVQDMDHENMFWYRQDPGLGLRLIYFSYDVKMKEKGDIPEGYSVSREKKERFSLILESASTNQTSMYLCASRSGDNEQFFGPGTRLTVL.

This clonotype has a count of ten or more. J is TRBJ2-5 and V is TRBV12-3 or TRBV12-4, with D possibly being TRBD1 (6 bases). The CDR3 spans 15 residues. V gave up 7 bases and J gave up 1 base, with 16 bases separating them. The CDR3 is CASTPPDRAQETQYF. The CDR3 region has the DNA TGTGCCAGCACCCCTCCGGACAGAGCCCAAGAGACCCAGTACTTC.

This clonotype has more than one count but fewer than ten. The chain employs TRBV21-1 and TRBJ2-7; TRBD2, the D gene given by the table, was not confirmed from the DNA. TRBV21-1 is reported as a pseudogene. This CDR3 is built from 16 residues. The CDR3 DNA follows: TGTGCCAGCAGCAAAGAGGGAAGGACTACCCCCTACGAGCAGTACTTC. As protein: CASSKEGRTTPYEQYF.

There are many counts of this clonotype. The J gene is TRBJ2-1, the V gene TRBV6-4; D is unresolved. Trimming stripped 0 bases from V and 6 bases from J, with 6 bases between. The CDR3 is 13 amino acids. Germline V gene data show CDR1 as MRHNA and CDR2 as SNTAGT. CDR3 nucleotide sequence: TGTGCCAGCAGTGACTCTAGCTCCAATGAGCAGTTCTTC. Its translation: CASSDSSSNEQFF.